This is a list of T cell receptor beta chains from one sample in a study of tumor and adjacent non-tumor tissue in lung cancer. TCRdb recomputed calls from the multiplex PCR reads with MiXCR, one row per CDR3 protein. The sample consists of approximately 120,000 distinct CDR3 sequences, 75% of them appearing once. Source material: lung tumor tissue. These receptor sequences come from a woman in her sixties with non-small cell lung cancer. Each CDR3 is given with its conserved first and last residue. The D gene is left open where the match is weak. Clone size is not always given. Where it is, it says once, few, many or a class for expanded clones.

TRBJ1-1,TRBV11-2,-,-,TGTACCAGGAGCTTAGCCTGCAACACTGAAGATTTCTTT,CTRSLACNTEDFF
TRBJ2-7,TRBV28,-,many,TGTGCCAGCAGGGTGCCCGGGCCTGTGGACGAGCAGTACTTC,CASRVPGPVDEQYF
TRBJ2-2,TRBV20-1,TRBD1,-,TGCAGTGCCTCGGGACAGGGGTATGATGGCACCGGGGAGCTGTTATTT,CSASGQGYDGTGELLF
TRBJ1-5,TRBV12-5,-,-,TGTGCTAGTGGGAGACAGCTTTTTAATATCAATCAGCCCCAGCATTTT,CASGRQLFNINQPQHF
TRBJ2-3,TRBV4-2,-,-,TGTGCCAGCAGCCAAGGTAGTGGGGGCGCAGATACGCAGTATTTT,CASSQGSGGADTQYF
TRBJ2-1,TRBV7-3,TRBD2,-,TGTGCCAGCAGCCAAGGGGCGGGGGGGAACAATGAGCAGTTCTTC,CASSQGAGGNNEQFF
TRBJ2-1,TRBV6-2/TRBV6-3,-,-,TGTGCTAGCGGTCCCGCGGTTTCCTACAATGAGCAGTTCTTC,CASGPAVSYNEQFF
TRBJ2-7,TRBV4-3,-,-,TGTGCCAGCAGCCAATTCATCATGGGGTCCGAGCGGTACTTC,CASSQFIMGSERYF
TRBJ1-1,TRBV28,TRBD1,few,TGTGCCACCCTCGCGTCAGGACAGGGTGCGAACACTGAAGCTTTCTTT,CATLASGQGANTEAFF
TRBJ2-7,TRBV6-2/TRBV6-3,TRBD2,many,TGTGCCAGCAGTCCGCGACTAGCGGGAAGGTCCTACGAGCAGTACTTC,CASSPRLAGRSYEQYF
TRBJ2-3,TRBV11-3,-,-,TGTGCCAGCAGCCAGTGGGACCCACTAATTGCAACAAGAGATACGCAGTATTTT,CASSQWDPLIATRDTQYF
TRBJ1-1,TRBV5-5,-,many,TGTGCCAGCAGCTTGGTGGAGGGAGACACTGAAGCTTTCTTT,CASSLVEGDTEAFF
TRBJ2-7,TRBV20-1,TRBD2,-,TGCAGTGCTAAACTAGCGGGGGGCCTGGCTGAGCAGTACTTC,CSAKLAGGLAEQYF
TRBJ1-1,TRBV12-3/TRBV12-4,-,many,TGTGCCAGCACCCTCTTACCAAACACTGAAGCTTTCTTT,CASTLLPNTEAFF
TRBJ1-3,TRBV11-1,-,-,TGTGCCAGCAGCTTTTCGATCCCTGGAAACACCATATATTTT,CASSFSIPGNTIYF
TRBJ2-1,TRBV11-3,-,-,TGTGCCAGCAGTTTAGAGTTGACTAGTGGGAGCCATAATGAGCACTTCTTC,CASSLELTSGSHNEHFF
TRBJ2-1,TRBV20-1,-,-,TGCAGCGCTCCCGGGACATCTAGCTCCTACAGTGAGCAGTTCTTC,CSAPGTSSSYSEQFF
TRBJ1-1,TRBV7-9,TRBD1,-,TGTGCCAGCAGCTCAATTTGGACAGGGTTGAACACTGAAGCTTTCTTT,CASSSIWTGLNTEAFF
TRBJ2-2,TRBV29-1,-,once,TGCGGCGTTGATTGGCATGGGGCAACCGGGGAGCTGTTTTTT,CGVDWHGATGELFF
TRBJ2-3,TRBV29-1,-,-,TGTAGCGTAGACAGGGGAGGGACATATACGCAGTATTTT,CSVDRGGTYTQYF
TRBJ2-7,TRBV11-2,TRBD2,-,TGTGCCAGCAGAAATAGCGGGGGGGCCGTCGAGCAGCACTTC,CASRNSGGAVEQHF
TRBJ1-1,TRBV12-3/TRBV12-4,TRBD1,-,TGTGCTAGCAGTTTATCCTGGACAGGGGTAGTTGAAGCTTTCTTT,CASSLSWTGVVEAFF
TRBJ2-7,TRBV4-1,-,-,TGTACCAGCAGCGTTGTCCCGTCGGGCTACGAGCAGTACTTC,CTSSVVPSGYEQYF
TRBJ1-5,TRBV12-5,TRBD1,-,TGTGCTAGTGGGGGACAGCTGTTTAATAGCATTCAGCCCCAGCATTTT,CASGGQLFNSIQPQHF
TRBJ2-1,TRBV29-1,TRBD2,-,TGCAGCGCGACCTCTAGCGGGGGGGCCTTAAAGCAGTTCTTC,CSATSSGGALKQFF
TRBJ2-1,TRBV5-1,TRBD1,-,TGCGGCAGCAGCTTCTCCGGGACAGCCTCCTACAATGAGCAGTTCTTC,CGSSFSGTASYNEQFF
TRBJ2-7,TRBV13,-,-,TGTGCCAGCAGTGCGCCCTTTGTGTACGAGCAGTACTTC,CASSAPFVYEQYF
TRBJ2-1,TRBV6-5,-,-,TGTGCCAGCAGTTACTATGCGGGGCAGGGAACAGATGGGCAGTTCTTC,CASSYYAGQGTDGQFF
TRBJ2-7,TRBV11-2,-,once,TGTGCCAGTAGTTTATCCACCTGGACAGCCGGGCAGTACTTC,CASSLSTWTAGQYF
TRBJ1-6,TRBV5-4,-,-,TGTGCCAGCAGCTTGGACCCACGTGGTACACCCCTCCCCTTT,CASSLDPRGTPLPF
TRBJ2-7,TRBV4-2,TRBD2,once,TGTGCCAGCAGCCAAGATGGACTAGCGGGGGGATTCGACCAATACTTC,CASSQDGLAGGFDQYF
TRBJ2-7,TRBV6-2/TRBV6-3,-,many,TGTGCCAGCATCACCCGGAAGACAACGGGGTTTCACGAGCAGTACTTC,CASITRKTTGFHEQYF
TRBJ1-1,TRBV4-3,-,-,TGCGTCAACAGCCAAAAATACTACAGGGAAGACACTGAAGCTTTCTTT,CVNSQKYYREDTEAFF
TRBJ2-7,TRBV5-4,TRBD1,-,TGTGCCAGCAGCCAGGGACAGGTCTACGAGCAGTACTTC,CASSQGQVYEQYF
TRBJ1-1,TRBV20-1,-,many,TGCAGTGCTCCACCGGTCCGGGGGCTTAATCTGAACACTGAAGCTTTCTTT,CSAPPVRGLNLNTEAFF
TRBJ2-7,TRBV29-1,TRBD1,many,TGCAGCGTTAAAGGACAGGAGTACGAGCAGTACTTC,CSVKGQEYEQYF
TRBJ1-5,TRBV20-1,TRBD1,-,TGCAGAGCTGGTAGACAGGGGGCGAATCAGCCCCAGCATTTT,CRAGRQGANQPQHF
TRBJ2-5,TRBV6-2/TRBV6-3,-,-,TGTGCCAGCATCCCCCGAGAGGTGTCCCAATACTTC,CASIPREVSQYF
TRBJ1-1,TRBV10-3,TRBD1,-,TGTGCCATCAGTGATACACAGGGGGTGAACATTGAAGCTTTCTTT,CAISDTQGVNIEAFF
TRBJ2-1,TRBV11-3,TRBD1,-,TGTGCCAGCAGTTTAACGGCAGGGGGTTACAATGAGCAGTTATTC,CASSLTAGGYNEQLF
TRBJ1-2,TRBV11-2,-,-,TGTGGCAGCAGCTTCGCGGCTTCCAGGATTGGGTATGGCTACACCTTC,CGSSFAASRIGYGYTF
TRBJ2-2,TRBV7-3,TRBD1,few,TGTGCCAGCAGCCGGACAGGGGGCGACCGTACCGGGGAGCTGTTTTTT,CASSRTGGDRTGELFF
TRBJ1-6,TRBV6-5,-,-,TGTACCAACCCCGGGACATGTTCTCTCCTCCACTTT,CTNPGTCSLLHF
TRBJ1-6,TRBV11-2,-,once,TGTGCCTGCAGCTTAGAAGCAAATAATTCACCCATCCACTTT,CACSLEANNSPIHF
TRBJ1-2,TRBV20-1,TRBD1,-,TGCAGTACTAGTTCGGATAGGGGGCGCAGCTATGGCTACACCTTC,CSTSSDRGRSYGYTF
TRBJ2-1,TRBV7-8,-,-,TGTGCCAGCACCCCCAGACCAGCCCAAGCCCGCGATGAGCAGTTCTTC,CASTPRPAQARDEQFF
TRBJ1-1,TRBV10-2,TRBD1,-,TGTGCCAGCAGTGGGTGGACAGGGGGCTATACTGAAGCTTTCTTT,CASSGWTGGYTEAFF
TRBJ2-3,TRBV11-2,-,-,TGTACCAGCAGCTTAGATCTCGGCTGGGAGGATACGCAGTATTTT,CTSSLDLGWEDTQYF
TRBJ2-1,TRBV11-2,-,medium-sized,TGTGCCAGCAGCCCTCTTCGAGGGGCGGCCTACAATGAGCAGTTCTTC,CASSPLRGAAYNEQFF
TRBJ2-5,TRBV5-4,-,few,TGTGCCAGCAGCTTGGGGGGAGGGGGAGTGGGCCAAGAGACCCAGTACTTC,CASSLGGGGVGQETQYF
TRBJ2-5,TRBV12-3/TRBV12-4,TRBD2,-,TGTACCAGCAGTCACGACGGCGGGAGTAGGGAGACCCAGTACTTC,CTSSHDGGSRETQYF
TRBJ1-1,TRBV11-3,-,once,TGTGTCAGCAGTTTAGATTCGGGGAGAGGCACTGGAGCTTTCTTT,CVSSLDSGRGTGAFF
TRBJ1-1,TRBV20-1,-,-,TGCAGTGGTAGAGTTCCCTTCGCAGGGATGAACACTGAAGCTTTCTTT,CSGRVPFAGMNTEAFF
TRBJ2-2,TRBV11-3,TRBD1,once,TGTGCCAGCAGCTTATCAGGGGTGAGCACAGGGGATCTGTTTTTT,CASSLSGVSTGDLFF
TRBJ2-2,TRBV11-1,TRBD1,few,TGTGCCAGCATCGCCTGGACAGGGGTGTACACCGGGGAACTGTTTTTT,CASIAWTGVYTGELFF
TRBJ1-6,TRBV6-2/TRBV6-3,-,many,TGTGCCAGCAGCCCTACCGGGACACTCTTCAATTCACCCCTCCACTTT,CASSPTGTLFNSPLHF